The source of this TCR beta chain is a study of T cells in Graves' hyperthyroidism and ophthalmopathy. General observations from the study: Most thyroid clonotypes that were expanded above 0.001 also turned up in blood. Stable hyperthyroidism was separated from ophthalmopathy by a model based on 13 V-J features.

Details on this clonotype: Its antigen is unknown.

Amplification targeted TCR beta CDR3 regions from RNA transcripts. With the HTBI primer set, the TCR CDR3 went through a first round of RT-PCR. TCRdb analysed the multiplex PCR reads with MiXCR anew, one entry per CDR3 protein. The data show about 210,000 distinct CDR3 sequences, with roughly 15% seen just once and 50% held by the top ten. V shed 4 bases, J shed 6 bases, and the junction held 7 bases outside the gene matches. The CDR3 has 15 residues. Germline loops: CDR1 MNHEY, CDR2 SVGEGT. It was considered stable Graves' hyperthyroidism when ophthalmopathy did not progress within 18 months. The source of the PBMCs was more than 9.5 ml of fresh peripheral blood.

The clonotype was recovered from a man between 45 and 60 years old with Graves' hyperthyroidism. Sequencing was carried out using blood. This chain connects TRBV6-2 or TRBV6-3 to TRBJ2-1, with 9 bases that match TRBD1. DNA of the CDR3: TGTGCCAGCAGTTTCGGGACAGGGCTCGGCAATGAGCAGTTCTTC. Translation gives CASSFGTGLGNEQFF.